The 13 T cell receptor beta chains below come from one sample, sequenced in a study of cytomegalovirus exposure and HLA in healthy donors. Primers included in the PCR were 60 Vbeta and 13 Jbeta primers. Some clones are missing from TCRdb's copy, which holds only in-frame ones; the method was immunoSEQ multiplex PCR. Among 85,000 to 95,000 clones listed, approximately 63% were seen once. Specimen: PBMCs. Source of these receptors: a woman in her 30s in good health and CMV-seronegative.

V and J are TRBV30 and TRBJ2-7; D may be TRBD2 (7 bases). The germline V gene encodes CDR1 GTSNPN and CDR2 SVGIG (reference sequence). The V and J ends lost 3 bases and 7 bases respectively, with 19 bases between them. This CDR3 contains 14 residues. CDR3 nucleotide sequence: TGTGCCTGGAGCTTTGGAGGGGGGGGTATGGAGCAGTACTTC. This translates into CAWSFGGGGMEQYF.

The chain couples TRBV7-9 to TRBJ2-1, with 12 positions matching TRBD2. Losses at the gene ends were 5 bases for V and 5 bases for J; bases not matched to a gene: 7. CDR3 length: 16 residues. Germline V lookup: CDR1 SEHNR, CDR2 FQNEAQ (reference sequence). The CDR3 spells CASSVGTSGPNNEQFF. CDR3 DNA: TGTGCCAGCAGCGTCGGGACTAGCGGGCCGAACAATGAGCAGTTCTTC.

This sequence joins TRBV4-1 and TRBJ1-2, with D possibly matching TRBD1 (6 bases). The germline V and J ends were trimmed by 1 base and 7 bases, with 16 bases remaining between them. The germline CDR1 and CDR2 sequences are MGHRA and YSYEKL. This CDR3 comprises 15 residues. CDR3 DNA: TGCGCCAGCAGCCAAGTTGTACAGGGCGGTTCTGGCTACACCTTC. It yields the protein CASSQVVQGGSGYTF.

This rearrangement joins TRBV7-2 to TRBJ2-7, with TRBD2 matching 8 bases. Looked up from germline, CDR1 is SGHTA and CDR2 is FQGNSA. The CDR3 is 15 amino acids. Trimming at V came to 2 bases and at J to 3 bases, leaving 6 bases not matched to a gene. CDR3 sequence: CASSLQRETGYEQYF. As DNA, the CDR3 is TGTGCCAGCAGCTTACAGCGGGAGACGGGCTACGAGCAGTACTTC.

This chain links TRBV6-1 with TRBJ1-5; weak D call: TRBD1 (5 bases). The CDR3 has 13 amino acids. Trimming removed 0 bases from V and 11 bases from J, with 11 bases in between. The germline gives CDR1 MNHNS, CDR2 SASEGT. The CDR3 sequence is CASSEAGGVAQHF. In nucleotides, the CDR3 is TGTGCCAGCAGTGAAGCTGGGGGGGTAGCCCAGCATTTT.

The J gene is TRBJ2-7, the V gene TRBV7-9; tentative D call: TRBD1 (5 bases). Trimming pared 3 bases from V and 5 bases from J, leaving 14 bases between. Germline CDR1 SEHNR, CDR2 FQNEAQ (reference sequence). The CDR3 has 14 amino acids. CDR3: CASSLRTISDEQYF. CDR3 DNA sequence: TGTGCCAGCAGCTTGAGGACAATCAGCGACGAGCAGTACTTC.

This chain connects TRBV28 to TRBJ2-7, with 7 positions matching TRBD2. Germline CDR1 reads MDHEN; CDR2 reads SYDVKM. J was trimmed by 1 base and V by 7 bases; bases with no gene match: 10. CDR3 length equals 15 residues. The CDR3 nucleotides are TGTGCCAGCACCATCGGGACGGGAGGTTCCTACGAGCAGTACTTC. Protein sequence: CASTIGTGGSYEQYF.

The chain employs TRBV5-4 and TRBJ2-7; 9 nucleotides agree with TRBD1. V gave up 1 base and J gave up 4 bases; unmatched junction bases: 3. Germline loops: CDR1 SGHNT, CDR2 YYREEE (reference sequence). The CDR3 has 14 residues. This CDR3 reads CASSLTGGWYEQYF. As DNA, the CDR3 is TGTGCCAGCAGCTTGACAGGGGGCTGGTACGAGCAGTACTTC.

The CDR3 coding sequence is TGTGCCAGCAGCCAAGATGGGGCCGTTATTGCTGAGCAGTTCTTC. It encodes CASSQDGAVIAEQFF. This chain connects TRBV4-2 to TRBJ2-1; possibly TRBD1 for D (5 bases). CDR3 size: 15 residues. V lost 0 bases and J lost 9, with 15 bases in between. The germline gives CDR1 LGHNA, CDR2 YNFKEQ.

This clone has more than one count but fewer than ten. This chain uses TRBV2 with TRBJ1-1, with 8 nucleotides matching TRBD1. The V and J ends lost 0 bases and 4 bases, in that order; junction bases with no gene match: 7. The germline V gene encodes CDR1 SNHLY and CDR2 FYNNEI. The CDR3 contains 16 residues. CDR3: CASSEAGTGVGTEAFF. Written as DNA, the CDR3 is TGTGCCAGCAGTGAAGCGGGGACAGGTGTAGGCACTGAAGCTTTCTTT.

The chain recombines TRBV4-3 with TRBJ2-3; possible D gene TRBD1, 6 bases. Trimming shortened V by 4 bases and J by 3 bases, and 11 bases separated the two germline ends. Germline-derived CDR1 and CDR2 are LGHNA and YSLEER. The CDR3 has 14 amino acids. CDR3 region: CASSLTTGTDTQYF. The CDR3 DNA follows: TGCGCCAGCAGCCTCACGACAGGAACAGATACGCAGTATTTT.

This clone showed up just a few times. This chain links TRBV11-1 with TRBJ1-1; 9 nucleotides agree with TRBD1. Unmatched junction bases numbered 4, after V lost 2 bases and J lost 0 bases. This CDR3 is 16 amino acids long. The germline gives CDR1 SGHAT, CDR2 FQDESV (reference sequence). Here the CDR3 DNA reads TGTGCCAGCAGCTTACGACAGGGGGGTATGAACACTGAAGCTTTCTTT. Protein: CASSLRQGGMNTEAFF. Based on the CDR3 plus reference TRBV11-1 and TRBJ1-1, the full variable domain is EAEVAQSPRYKITEKSQAVAFWCDPISGHATLYWYRQILGQGPELLVQFQDESVVDDSQLPKDRFSAERLKGVDSTLKIQPAELGDSAMYLCASSLRQGGMNTEAFFGQGTRLTVV.

This clone was counted between two and nine times. This rearrangement joins TRBV2 to TRBJ1-5; maybe TRBD1 (6 bases). V was clipped by 2 bases and J by 6 bases, with 11 bases between them. The CDR3 loop spans 14 amino acids. Germline loops: CDR1 SNHLY, CDR2 FYNNEI. CDR3 sequence reads: CASSEWGGTQPQHF. For the CDR3, the DNA is TGTGCCAGCAGTGAATGGGGGGGCACTCAGCCCCAGCATTTT.